The next 5 T cell receptor beta chains were all read from a single sample in a study of OX40 agonist ivuxolimab in advanced cancers. Libraries were built with the immunoSEQ multiplex PCR assay. The immuneACCESS repertoire file appears here via TCRdb, limited to in-frame rearrangements. These files lack a portion of the clones; in checked studies, under half of the deficit traces to unresolved V genes, and the cause of the others is not known. This sample lists around 40,000 clones; over 65% were detected once. The biggest ten clones account for about 15% of the sample. The sequences come from CD4+ or CD8+ T cells sorted from blood, collected in a trial of the OX40 agonist ivuxolimab. The receptors originated from an adult with an advanced solid tumor such as melanoma, head and neck, liver or kidney cancer.

The J gene is TRBJ2-2, the V gene TRBV9; 8 nucleotides agree with TRBD2. J gave up 5 bases and V 1 base, and 4 bases lay outside the gene matches. The germline V gene has CDR1 SGDLS and CDR2 YYNGEE. This CDR3 comprises 15 residues. CDR3 DNA sequence: TGTGCCAGCAGCGTAACACGGGGGGGTACCGGGGAGCTGTTTTTT. It specifies CASSVTRGGTGELFF.

This rearrangement joins TRBV11-2 to TRBJ1-1; no clear D. Trimming pared 4 bases from V and 1 base from J, leaving 10 bases between. Germline CDR1 and CDR2: SGHAT and FQNNGV. The CDR3 runs to 14 residues. CDR3 residues: CASSSPDTNTEAFF. CDR3 coding DNA: TGTGCCAGCAGCTCCCCCGACACGAACACTGAAGCTTTCTTT.

The chain links TRBV10-3 to TRBJ2-5; D is unresolved. Trimming cost V 3 bases and J 2 bases, with 22 bases left between them. The CDR3 loop spans 18 amino acids. Germline V gene sequence: CDR1 ENHRY, CDR2 SYGVKD. The CDR3 DNA is TGTGCCATCAGTGAAAATCAAATCGAGGCCGTGACTCAAGAGACCCAGTACTTC. Residues: CAISENQIEAVTQETQYF.

The gene calls are TRBV5-1 and TRBJ1-1, with D perhaps TRBD1 (5 bases). The CDR3 has 12 amino acids. Deletions cut 5 bases from V and 3 bases from J, with 8 bases between. Germline V CDR1 and CDR2: SGHRS, YFSETQ. The CDR3: CASRGTDTEAFF. CDR3 coding DNA: TGCGCCAGCAGGGGGACGGACACTGAAGCTTTCTTT.

This chain connects TRBV6-5 to TRBJ2-3; D perhaps matches TRBD2 (6 bases). The germline V and J ends were trimmed by 4 bases and 2 bases, with 16 bases remaining between them. The CDR3 has 16 amino acids. Germline V gene data show CDR1 as MNHEY and CDR2 as SVGAGI. Here the CDR3 reads CASSFVRDWATDTQYF. CDR3 DNA: TGTGCCAGCAGTTTCGTCCGGGACTGGGCCACAGATACGCAGTATTTT.